A single sample is the source of the 18 T cell receptor beta chains below, sequenced in a study of shared clonotypes between healthy human individuals. TCRdb's table, derived via immunoSEQ multiplex PCR, lists solely in-frame clones and lacks some. The sample contains around 2,000,000 clones, about 95% of which appear only once. Terminally differentiated effector memory CD45RA+ cells were excluded from the naive CD8 cells, which were CD45RO-negative and positively selected for CCR7. Sequenced material: naive CD8+ T cells sorted from blood. Receptors originate from a man aged 18 to 35 in good health.

The chain uses TRBV5-1 and TRBJ1-1, with 7 bases aligning to TRBD1. Germline CDR1 is SGHRS and CDR2 is YFSETQ. With V trimmed by 0 bases and J by 1 base, 3 bases remained unmatched. The CDR3 length is 15 residues. CDR3 protein: CASSLGGGANTEAFF. The DNA of the CDR3 is TGCGCCAGCAGCTTGGGAGGGGGCGCGAACACTGAAGCTTTCTTT.

This clone was seen once. The gene calls are TRBV5-1 and TRBJ1-1; TRBD1 matches 8 bases. Germline CDR1 reads SGHRS; CDR2 reads YFSETQ. CDR3 length: 14 residues. V dropped 4 bases and J dropped 6; count of bases not matched to a gene: 8. The chain's CDR3 is CASSPTGGKAEAFF. For the CDR3, the DNA is TGCGCCAGCAGCCCAACAGGGGGTAAGGCTGAAGCTTTCTTT.

The chain joins TRBV6-5 to TRBJ1-3; no clear D. The CDR3 has 13 amino acids. Germline V gene sequence: CDR1 MNHEY, CDR2 SVGAGI. Trimming took 4 bases from V and 8 from J, leaving 12 bases between them. DNA for the CDR3: TGTGCCAGCAGTTCCCTCCACGATGACACCATATATTTT. It codes for CASSSLHDDTIYF.

The chain carries TRBV4-2 and TRBJ2-1; 11 bases are a match to TRBD2. Trimming cost V 0 bases and J 7 bases; bases outside gene matches: 5. Germline CDR1 is LGHNA and CDR2 is YNFKEQ. The CDR3 contains 16 residues. The CDR3 here is CASSQDLAGGLNEQFF. CDR3 nucleotide sequence: TGTGCCAGCAGCCAAGATCTAGCGGGGGGATTAAATGAGCAGTTCTTC.

The chain couples TRBV27 to TRBJ1-1; D is unresolved. The V end lost 6 bases, the J end lost 1 base, and 6 bases lay between the germline ends. Germline CDR1 reads MNHEY; CDR2 reads SMNVEV (reference sequence). This CDR3 has 12 residues. The DNA of the CDR3 is TGTGCCAGCAGGTCAGAGAACACTGAAGCTTTCTTT. It codes for CASRSENTEAFF.

This clone was found once. This chain links TRBV9 with TRBJ2-2; 8 bases line up with TRBD2. The CDR3 runs 16 residues. Germline V CDR1 and CDR2: SGDLS, YYNGEE. V dropped 3 bases and J dropped 3; count of bases not matched to a gene: 7. The CDR3 protein is CASSAGLAPYTGELFF. For the CDR3, the DNA is TGTGCCAGCAGCGCCGGACTAGCCCCCTACACCGGGGAGCTGTTTTTT.

This rearrangement joins TRBV7-2 to TRBJ1-6; D perhaps matches TRBD1 (6 bases). Trimming cost V 6 bases and J 0 bases, with 15 bases left between them. Germline loops: CDR1 SGHTA, CDR2 FQGNSA. The CDR3 has 17 amino acids. This chain's CDR3 is CASSFTGFSSYNSPLHF. The CDR3 DNA reads as TGTGCCAGCAGTTTTACAGGGTTTAGCTCCTATAATTCACCCCTCCACTTT. The entire variable domain, with the rest obtained from reference TRBV7-2 and TRBJ1-6, is as follows: GAGVSQSPSNKVTEKGKDVELRCDPISGHTALYWYRQSLGQGLEFLIYFQGNSAPDKSGLPSDRFSAERTGGSVSTLTIQRTQQEDSAVYLCASSFTGFSSYNSPLHFGNGTRLTVT.

The chain combines TRBV19 with TRBJ1-6; no reliable D call. V was cut by 0 bases and J by 11 bases, with 14 bases left in between. Looked up from germline, CDR1 is LNHDA and CDR2 is SQIVND (reference sequence). This CDR3 is 15 amino acids long. The CDR3 coding sequence is TGTGCCAGTAGTATAGAGGCAGGCCCCCGGCCACCCCTCCACTTT. It encodes CASSIEAGPRPPLHF.

This clone was detected once. The chain is built from TRBV27 and TRBJ1-1; a weak D match, TRBD1 (5 bases). The V gene lost 5 bases and the J gene lost 1 base, with 17 bases spanning the gap. This CDR3 region has 16 residues. Germline CDR1 MNHEY, CDR2 SMNVEV (reference sequence). The CDR3 loop is CASSPGTVFGNTEAFF. In DNA form, the CDR3 reads TGTGCCAGCAGTCCAGGGACTGTATTCGGGAACACTGAAGCTTTCTTT.

The chain employs TRBV6-6 and TRBJ2-1; D not certain. The germline CDR1 and CDR2 sequences are MNHNY and SVGAGI (reference sequence). The CDR3 spans 16 residues. V lost 0 bases, J lost 9 bases, and 18 bases lay in between. CDR3 sequence: CASSYSGGIGFREQFF. The CDR3 DNA is TGTGCCAGCAGTTACTCGGGTGGTATAGGCTTTCGTGAGCAGTTCTTC.

On this clone: It is likely a read error, because the conserved phenylalanine at the end of the CDR3 is missing. It is unclear where the CDR3 begins or ends on the DNA, so no DNA is shown, and the CDR3 is as TCRdb lists it. The rearrangement links TRBV11-3 to TRBJ1-4. The germline gives CDR1 SGHNT, CDR2 YENEEA. Ends included, the CDR3 has 15 residues. CDR3 region: CASSFSPWTVFWQGP.

V gene TRBV27 combines with J gene TRBJ1-5; 9 nucleotides agree with TRBD1. V shed 6 bases and J 6 bases; nucleotides not matched to a gene: 12. The CDR3 contains 16 residues. Germline loops: CDR1 MNHEY, CDR2 SMNVEV (reference sequence). The CDR3: CASSVLTGGRGQPQHF. The DNA for the CDR3 is TGTGCCAGCAGCGTACTAACAGGGGGCCGTGGTCAGCCCCAGCATTTT.

The chain combines TRBV10-2 with TRBJ1-2; D ambiguous. CDR1 WSHSY and CDR2 SAAADI come from the germline V gene. Trimming removed 3 bases from V and 0 bases from J, with 2 bases in between. The CDR3 has 12 residues. CDR3 loop: CASSDTNYGYTF. The CDR3 DNA reads as TGCGCCAGCAGTGACACTAACTATGGCTACACCTTC.

The chain's CDR3 is CASSTPASTDTQYF. In nucleotides, the CDR3 is TGTGCCAGTAGTACGCCAGCTAGCACAGATACGCAGTATTTT. This sequence joins TRBV19 and TRBJ2-3; D is uncertain. Germline V lookup: CDR1 LNHDA, CDR2 SQIVND (reference sequence). V was cut by 4 bases and J by 0 bases, with 8 bases left in between. The CDR3 has 14 residues.

As concerns this clone: Other DNA sequences in this specimen translate into the identical CDR3. V usage is TRBV27 and J usage is TRBJ1-2, with 12 bases lining up with TRBD1. This CDR3 is 14 amino acids long. V was pared by 5 bases and J by 8 bases, with 6 bases of the junction left unmatched. Per the germline V gene, CDR1 is MNHEY and CDR2 is SMNVEV (reference sequence). The CDR3 is CASSTGQGAGGYTF. Here the CDR3 DNA reads TGTGCCAGCAGTACGGGACAGGGGGCCGGAGGCTACACCTTC.

V usage is TRBV25-1 and J usage is TRBJ1-1; maybe TRBD1 (6 bases). Germline CDR1 reads MGHDK; CDR2 reads SYGVNS. V was trimmed by 5 bases and J by 7 bases, leaving 11 bases between them. CDR3 size: 12 residues. CDR3 protein: CASSPETGEAFF. CDR3 in DNA: TGTGCCAGCAGTCCCGAGACAGGTGAAGCTTTCTTT.

Comments on this clone: Other nucleotide sequences in the sample specify the same CDR3. This chain connects TRBV4-1 to TRBJ1-1, with 8 bases that match TRBD1. J lost 0 bases, V lost 1 base, and 1 base had no gene match. CDR1 MGHRA and CDR2 YSYEKL come from the germline V gene. The CDR3 contains 15 residues. Here the CDR3 reads CASSQATGVNTEAFF. In nucleotides, the CDR3 is TGCGCCAGCAGCCAAGCGACAGGGGTGAACACTGAAGCTTTCTTT.

The chain recombines TRBV2 with TRBJ2-4, with D unclear. In germline, CDR1 is SNHLY, CDR2 FYNNEI. The CDR3 is made up of 13 amino acids. Trimming pared 4 bases from V and 2 bases from J, leaving 6 bases between. CDR3 in amino acids: CASSAKSKNIQYF. CDR3 bases: TGTGCCAGCAGTGCCAAGTCCAAAAACATTCAGTACTTC.